These T cell receptor beta chains were read from a single sample in a study of blood T cell repertoires in COVID-19. Sequencing used immunoSEQ multiplex PCR; TCRdb keeps in-frame clones, though not all of them. The top ten hold about 22% of the sample, which has roughly 190,000 clones, 70% to 90% seen once. The sample consisted of peripheral blood. The receptors shown here come from a man aged 55 to 70 with active or convalescent COVID-19. Each CDR3 is given with its conserved first and last residue. A D gene is named only where the DNA matches it firmly. The size of a clone is reported for some rows only, either as once, few or many, or as a class for expanded clones.

15	TRBJ2-3	TRBV7-2	NA	NA	TGTGCCAGCCAGACTAGGAAGCCTAGCACAGATACGCAGTATTTT	CASQTRKPSTDTQYF
15	TRBJ1-3	TRBV7-2	NA	NA	TGTGCCAGCAGTTACCAGGGTTTATCTGGAAACACCATATATTTT	CASSYQGLSGNTIYF
14	TRBJ2-5	TRBV5-6	NA	NA	TGTGCCAGCAGCCGACGCCAGACTCAAGAGACCCAGTACTTC	CASSRRQTQETQYF
13	TRBJ1-2	TRBV2	once	NA	TGTGCCAGCAGTGAAAGGGGCTTCGGGGGCTACACCTTC	CASSERGFGGYTF
14	TRBJ2-5	TRBV5-1	NA	NA	TGCGCCAGCAGCCCTAGTACAGGGACGGAGACCCAGTACTTC	CASSPSTGTETQYF
15	TRBJ2-7	TRBV5-4	NA	NA	TGTGCCAGCAGCTTGGAAGGGAATACATCGCCAGCGGAGTACTTC	CASSLEGNTSPAEYF
16	TRBJ1-2	TRBV27	once	NA	TGTGCCAGCAGTTTAACGGCGGGGCTCCCGGTTAGTGGCTACACCTTC	CASSLTAGLPVSGYTF
12	TRBJ2-1	TRBV10-2	NA	TRBD1	TGCGCCACCTCGGGACAGTTGCGTGAGCAGTTCTTC	CATSGQLREQFF
14	TRBJ1-6	TRBV19	NA	TRBD1	TGTGCCAGTACGACAGGGGGTCTCGGTTCACCCCTCCACTTT	CASTTGGLGSPLHF
12	TRBJ2-1	TRBV2	once	NA	TGTGCCAGCAGTGACCCGTACAATGAGCAGTTCTTC	CASSDPYNEQFF
16	TRBJ2-7	TRBV3-1/TRBV3-2	once	TRBD1	TGTGCCAGCAGCCACTTGGGTGGGACAGGGTCCTACGAGCAGTACTTC	CASSHLGGTGSYEQYF
15	TRBJ2-7	TRBV29-1	NA	TRBD1	TGCAGCGTAGTTGAGGGACAGGGAATCTCCTACGAGCAGTACTTC	CSVVEGQGISYEQYF
13	TRBJ1-2	TRBV9	NA	NA	TGTGCCAGCAGCGTAGCAGGGAACTATGGCTACACCTTC	CASSVAGNYGYTF
14	TRBJ1-3	TRBV6-5	NA	TRBD1	TGTGCCAGCAGCGGGGACAGGACCTCCAGCACCATATATTTT	CASSGDRTSSTIYF
18	TRBJ2-6	TRBV24-1	NA	TRBD1	TGTGCCACCAGTGATTCGTGGACAGGGGATTCGGGGGCCAACGTCCTGACTTTC	CATSDSWTGDSGANVLTF
15	TRBJ1-1	TRBV5-5	once	NA	TGTGCCAGCAGCTCCAGGGAGGGAGTGAACACTGAAGCTTTCTTT	CASSSREGVNTEAFF
13	TRBJ1-3	TRBV6-1	NA	NA	TGTGCCAGCAGTGAATCCCTTGGAAACACCATATATTTT	CASSESLGNTIYF
13	TRBJ1-2	TRBV5-1	once	NA	TGCGCCAGCAGCTTGAACAGGGACCATGGCTACACCTTC	CASSLNRDHGYTF
15	TRBJ1-1	TRBV5-1	NA	TRBD1	TGCGCCAGCAGCATGAGAGGGGGCTTTGGCACTGAAGCTTTCTTT	CASSMRGGFGTEAFF
15	TRBJ2-3	TRBV24-1	NA	NA	TGTGCCACCTCTCAAGGGGGGGGGAGCACAGATACGCAGTATTTT	CATSQGGGSTDTQYF
14	TRBJ1-4	TRBV2	few	NA	TGTGCCAGCAGTGAAGTGTTGAGGAATGAAAAACTGTTTTTT	CASSEVLRNEKLFF
16	TRBJ2-3	TRBV14	few	TRBD1	TGTGCCAGCAGCCCTGGACAGGGGACTAGCACAGATACGCAGTATTTT	CASSPGQGTSTDTQYF
15	TRBJ2-2	TRBV5-1	NA	NA	TGCGCCAGCACCCTGGGGCTGCCCGGCACCGGGGAGCTGTTTTTT	CASTLGLPGTGELFF
14	TRBJ2-2	TRBV6-1	NA	TRBD1	TGTGCCAGCAGTGATGACAGGGCGGCCGGGGAGCTGTTTTTT	CASSDDRAAGELFF
14	TRBJ2-7	TRBV10-2	NA	TRBD1	TGCGCCAGCAGTACAGGGGTGGGGTCCTACGAGCAGTACTTC	CASSTGVGSYEQYF
15	TRBJ1-2	TRBV5-4	NA	NA	TGTGCCAGCAGCTTGGAACTGTCCAGGGACTATGGCTACACCTTC	CASSLELSRDYGYTF
14	TRBJ1-1	TRBV29-1	NA	NA	TGCAGCGTTGGAGCCTCAGGAAGAAACACTGAAGCTTTCTTT	CSVGASGRNTEAFF
17	TRBJ2-2	TRBV5-5	NA	TRBD2	TGTGCCAGCAGCTCCCGTGGGGCGGGGGGGAACACCGGGGAGCTGTTTTTT	CASSSRGAGGNTGELFF
12	TRBJ1-4	TRBV29-1	NA	NA	TGCAGCGCCGGGGGGGCCGGTGAAAAACTGTTTTTT	CSAGGAGEKLFF
13	TRBJ1-1	TRBV19	once	NA	TGTGCCAGTAGTATCAACATGAACACTGAAGCTTTCTTT	CASSINMNTEAFF
16	TRBJ2-7	TRBV29-1	NA	NA	TGCAGCGTTGAAACGTTTTCGACTGAGAGCTCCTACGAGCAGTACTTC	CSVETFSTESSYEQYF
15	TRBJ2-4	TRBV6-5	NA	NA	TGTGCCAGCAGCCGACGGGGCGGTGGGGGGAACATTCAGTACTTC	CASSRRGGGGNIQYF
11	TRBJ2-5	TRBV7-7	NA	NA	TGTGCCAGCAGCCAGGGAGAGACCCAGTACTTC	CASSQGETQYF
16	TRBJ2-5	TRBV19	once	TRBD1	TGTGCCAGTAGTATTCGGCACAGGGGGTCGCAAGAGACCCAGTACTTC	CASSIRHRGSQETQYF
15	TRBJ1-5	TRBV3-1/TRBV3-2	NA	TRBD1	TGTGCCAGCAGCCAAGTTCCAGGGGGGAATCAGCCCCAGCATTTT	CASSQVPGGNQPQHF
17	TRBJ2-2	TRBV5-1	NA	NA	TGCGCCAGCAGCTTGGTCCCAGGGAACACGAACACCGGGGAGCTGTTTTTT	CASSLVPGNTNTGELFF
18	TRBJ2-1	TRBV27	NA	NA	TGTGCCAGCACGCGTTCGAGAGGGGGATCTGACGGCTACAATGAGCAGTTCTTC	CASTRSRGGSDGYNEQFF
15	TRBJ2-5	TRBV11-3	once	NA	TGTGCCAGCAGCTTGGGCGGGCGCGTCGGCGAGACCCAGTACTTC	CASSLGGRVGETQYF
16	TRBJ2-2	TRBV29-1	NA	TRBD2	TGCAGCGTTCCGACTAGCGGGGGGGTGAACACCGGGGAGCTGTTTTTT	CSVPTSGGVNTGELFF
12	TRBJ1-2	TRBV7-2	NA	NA	TGTGCCAGCAGCTTAGGGCCCTATGGCTACACCTTC	CASSLGPYGYTF
14	TRBJ1-1	TRBV13	NA	NA	TGTGCCAGCAGCTTGAGACAGGAGAACACTGAAGCTTTCTTT	CASSLRQENTEAFF
12	TRBJ1-5	TRBV7-9	NA	NA	TGTGCCAGCAGCTTTTCCGATCAGCCCCAGCATTTT	CASSFSDQPQHF
13	TRBJ2-5	TRBV19	NA	TRBD2	TGTGCCAGAAAGCATAGCGGGGAGGAGACCCAGTACTTC	CARKHSGEETQYF
14	TRBJ1-1	TRBV6-5	NA	TRBD1	TGTACCAGCATTAGACAGGGGCTGAACACTGAAGCTTTCTTT	CTSIRQGLNTEAFF
13	TRBJ1-5	TRBV3-1/TRBV3-2	NA	NA	TGTGCCAGCAGCCCCCCGGGCAATCAGCCCCAGCATTTT	CASSPPGNQPQHF
17	TRBJ2-1	TRBV7-2	NA	TRBD2	TGTGCCAGCAGCTTAAGTTTTCGGGGGGACTACTACAATGAGCAGTTCTTC	CASSLSFRGDYYNEQFF
14	TRBJ2-5	TRBV3-1/TRBV3-2	once	NA	TGTGCCAGCAGCTCTAGGACTACCCAAAGGGGCCAGTACTTC	CASSSRTTQRGQYF
13	TRBJ1-5	TRBV30	NA	NA	TGTGCCTGGAGTGTAGCCGCGGATCAGCCCCAGCATTTT	CAWSVAADQPQHF
14	TRBJ1-6	TRBV6-4	NA	NA	TGTGCCAGCAATTGGAGCTCCTATAATTCACCCCTCCACTTT	CASNWSSYNSPLHF
17	TRBJ2-1	TRBV4-1	NA	TRBD2	TGCGCCAGCAGCCAAGGAGTAGCGGGGGGGCCGGGGGTTGAGCAGTTCTTC	CASSQGVAGGPGVEQFF
15	TRBJ1-1	TRBV2	NA	TRBD1	TGTGCCAGCAGTGATACTACAGGGGGGAACACTGAAGCTTTCTTT	CASSDTTGGNTEAFF
15	TRBJ2-1	TRBV11-2	NA	TRBD2	TGTGCCAGCAGCTTAGGACTAGCGGGGGCCAATGAGCAGTTCTTC	CASSLGLAGANEQFF
14	TRBJ1-1	TRBV19	NA	NA	TGTGCCAGTACCCCCGGGGGGCAGGCCACTGAAGCTTTCTTT	CASTPGGQATEAFF
15	TRBJ1-1	TRBV19	NA	NA	TGTGCCAGTAGTATTGCAATGGGGGGAAGGACTGAAGCTTTCTTT	CASSIAMGGRTEAFF
14	TRBJ2-3	TRBV29-1	NA	NA	TGCAGCGTTGAAGCGAATCAGGGCGCAGATACGCAGTATTTT	CSVEANQGADTQYF
15	TRBJ2-3	TRBV20-1	NA	TRBD2	TGCAGTGCTTGTGGGACTAGCGGATACCAACCTACGCAGTATTTT	CSACGTSGYQPTQYF
14	TRBJ2-1	TRBV10-3	NA	NA	TGTGCCATCAGTGCAAGGTTAGCCCTCTCAGAGCAGTTCTTC	CAISARLALSEQFF
16	TRBJ1-3	TRBV27	NA	TRBD1	TGTGCCAGCAGTCCCTCGCAGGGGGCCTTTGGAAACACCATATATTTT	CASSPSQGAFGNTIYF
13	TRBJ1-1	TRBV2	NA	TRBD1	TGTGCCAGCAGTCGGGACAGCAACACTGAAGCTTTCTTT	CASSRDSNTEAFF